This T cell receptor beta chain derives from a study of graft-versus-host responses after intestinal transplantation (dated by TCRdb to the early 2020s). Looking at the study overall: Recipients received multivisceral, liver-intestinal, or isolated intestinal transplants. Instead of going to the commercial service, samples from a few later patients were sequenced in-house on an Illumina MiSeq and processed with MiXCR. A peak of at least 4% donor T cells among recipient peripheral blood mononuclear cells was the definition used for donor T cell macrochimerism. Graft-versus-host and host-versus-graft alloreactive T cell clones were tracked in the graft, circulation and bone marrow after intestinal transplantation using bulk TCR-beta CDR3 sequencing. Of the 20 to 30 intestinal transplant recipients enrolled in the cohort, one of whom was a retransplant, 3 patients without pretransplant specimens were excluded. Every recipient was given anti-thymocyte globulin induction, followed by 3 to 4 years of maintenance tacrolimus and steroids. To identify alloreactive clones, pre-transplant mixed lymphocyte reaction products were sequenced and compared with unstimulated pre-transplant donor and recipient T cells.

In the germline V gene, CDR1 corresponds to MRHNA and CDR2 to SNTAGT. The CDR3 goes from the cysteine to the phenylalanine over 14 residues. Of the read, only the CDR3 DNA is kept; its 42 bases are in frame from base 1. V is shortened by 0 bases, J by 2 bases, and the region joining them spans 5 bases. Blood samples were collected up to 4 times in the first month after transplant and then at least monthly when available. As to this clone: Which antigen it targets is not known. Per-nucleotide qualities are absent, and no much larger clonotype sits a single base away.

Study-wide conclusions, independent of this receptor: High GvH to HvG T cell clonal ratios were observed in the allografts of patients with donor T cell macrochimerism. Early after transplant, declines in HvG clones were associated with peak levels of circulating GvH clones. The relatively low number and heterogeneity of intestinal transplant patients limited the conclusions. GvH clones were found in recipient bone marrow, and some of the GvH clones appeared earlier in ileal mucosa or blood, which is consistent with an intestinal mucosal origin.

The library came from the immunoSEQ multiplex PCR assay. For most patients, high-throughput TCR-beta CDR3 sequencing of genomic DNA was performed by Adaptive Biotechnologies. From the authors' description of their analysis: TCR sequencing data for more than 15 patients were retrieved from Adaptive's ImmunoSEQ software; three other patients were processed with MiXCR and VDJtools. CDR3 nucleotide sequences shared between donor and recipient were removed because their origin could not be assigned. At least 2-fold expansion over unstimulated cells and a minimum CFSE-low frequency of 0.002% (template counts) or 0.001% (read counts) were required for clones to be classified as alloreactive. Clones were considered mappable if detected in sequenced pre-transplant spleen, lymph node, or MLR CFSE-low populations of the donor or recipient. The cumulative frequency of alloreactive clones was calculated as a percentage of all sequences, weighted by copy number. The source is immuneACCESS, and TCRdb retained only in-frame sequences with V and J called. Part of the clones is not carried over; for the studies checked, unresolved V genes explain less than half of this, and the remainder is unexplained. That table gives V, J and clone size, and the DNA gave D and trimming. The table for this sample lists fewer than 15,000 clones; 65% to 85% of them were counted only once. The ten largest clones take up roughly 8.6% of the sample.

The sequence is built from TRBV6-4 and TRBJ1-5; a weak D assignment points to TRBD1 (5 bases agree). Sequencing was performed on PBMCs, taken around 320 days after intestinal transplant. This TCR was sampled from a human patient who received an intestinal transplant, so some T cells may come from the graft donor. The DNA sequence reads TGTGCCAGCAGTGACTCAGGGGGCAATCAGCCCCAGCATTTT. The resulting protein is CASSDSGGNQPQHF.